This TCR beta chain was sequenced for a study of T-cell reconstitution after alpha-beta-depleted transplantation in children. From germline, CDR1 is SQVTM and CDR2 ANQGSEA. V dropped 1 base and J dropped 1; count of bases not matched to a gene: 8. This CDR3 spans 17 amino acids. This clonotype was seen ten or more times. Unique molecular identifiers were incorporated into the prepared TCRbeta library. Each CDR3 protein gets one entry after TCRdb re-called the PCR reads with MiXCR. The table includes some 290,000 distinct CDR3 sequences, 9.9% detected once. The receptor comes from a human donor who donated a stem cell graft to a child with SCID. The gene calls are TRBV29-1 and TRBJ2-1; TRBD1 agrees at 9 bases. Sample: PBMCs from the stem cell graft donor, taken from the stem cell graft. For the CDR3, the DNA is TGCAGCGTTGAAGTGTTCCCGGGACAGGGTTCCTACAATGAGCAGTTCTTC. Translated: CSVEVFPGQGSYNEQFF.